This TCR beta chain is drawn from a study of blood T cell repertoires in COVID-19. Across roughly 25 US areas, participants ranged in age from 18 to 89 years. Clones were read by immunoSEQ multiplex PCR, and TCRdb kept only the in-frame ones, dropping some. The sample lists about 330,000 clones; more than 85% were seen once. The sequenced sample was PBMCs or T cells enriched from blood (not recorded which). The TCR originated in a woman in her 30s who had recovered from COVID-19.

The CDR3 DNA reads as TGTGCCATCAGTACTAGCGGGGGGGCAGAGACCCAGTACTTC. Amino acids: CAISTSGGAETQYF. The chain links TRBV10-3 to TRBJ2-5; 13 nucleotides align to TRBD2. J gave up 4 bases and V 5 bases, and 1 base lay outside the gene matches. Germline values: CDR1 ENHRY, CDR2 SYGVKD. The CDR3 runs to 14 residues.